The entry that follows covers one TCR beta chain sequence. V lost 2 bases, J lost 1 base, and 24 bases lay in between. This CDR3 contains 19 residues. This sample stems from a study of long-term antiretroviral therapy in people with HIV. This was the immunoSEQ v3.0 assay at survey level. Assay: immunoSEQ multiplex PCR; the TCRdb copy retains only in-frame clones and omits some. The table records some 34,000 clones, approximately 96% of them present only once. The sequences come from unsorted PBMCs, collected approximately 6.6 years after starting antiretroviral therapy. This rearrangement joins TRBV6-7 to TRBJ2-7; D could derive from TRBD1 or TRBD2 (6 bases each). TRBV6-7 is identified as an open reading frame with a role that is uncertain. The origin of this receptor is a young man with HIV. CDR3 nucleotide sequence: TGTGCCAGCAGTTACAGAGAGACAGGACAAACGGCGGGGTCCTACGAGCAGTACTTC. Its protein is CASSYRETGQTAGSYEQYF.